This is a list of T cell receptor beta chains from one sample in a study of T-cell memory formation after mild COVID-19. MiXCR, run by TCRdb on the 5' RACE reads, gives a single entry per CDR3 protein. The sample has 350,000 to 550,000 distinct CDR3 sequences, more than 15% seen once. The sequenced sample consisted of PBMCs or a T cell subset sorted from them (not recorded which). All receptors derive from a man aged 18 to 35 who had mild COVID-19 (a few samples of this study predate the infection). Cell type and time point are not known. CDR3s include the opening cysteine and the closing phenylalanine or tryptophan. The D gene is left open where the match is weak. Clone size is not always given. Where it is, it says once, few, many or a class for expanded clones.

clone_size,d_call,v_call,j_call,cdr3_nt,cdr3_aa
few,TRBD1,TRBV5-1,TRBJ2-7,TGCGCCAGCAGCTTACAGGGGGAGAGAGCCGAGCAGTACTTC,CASSLQGERAEQYF
NA,TRBD2,TRBV12-3/TRBV12-4,TRBJ2-3,TGTGCCAGCAGTTTAGCCGGCGGGGGGGCTGGGGATACGCAGTATTTT,CASSLAGGGAGDTQYF
NA,NA,TRBV5-1,TRBJ2-5,TGCGCCAGCAAGAAATGGGGAGAGACCCAGTACTTC,CASKKWGETQYF
NA,TRBD2,TRBV7-3,TRBJ2-3,TGTGCCAGCAGCTTAAGGAGACTAGCGGGGTCCGATACGCAGTATTTT,CASSLRRLAGSDTQYF
NA,NA,TRBV29-1,TRBJ1-1,TGCAGCGTTGAATGGCCTGAAGCTTTCTTT,CSVEWPEAFF
NA,NA,TRBV12-3/TRBV12-4,TRBJ2-7,TGTGCCAGCAGTCCCTGGTCCGCAGTCAGCTCCTACGAGCAGTACTTC,CASSPWSAVSSYEQYF
many,TRBD1,TRBV6-5,TRBJ2-6,TGTGCCAGCACCAGACAGGGTTTTGGGGCCAACGTCCTGACTTTC,CASTRQGFGANVLTF
few,TRBD1,TRBV5-1,TRBJ2-1,TGCGCCAGCAGCACCGGACAGGGCTACAATGAGCAGTTCTTC,CASSTGQGYNEQFF
few,TRBD1,TRBV4-1,TRBJ1-1,TGCGCCAGCAGCCTATTACCGGGACAGGGACCTATTGAAGCTTTCTTT,CASSLLPGQGPIEAFF
NA,TRBD2,TRBV7-9,TRBJ2-6,TGTGCCAGCAGCTTAGCCTTAGCGGGGGCGGCTGGGGCCAACGTCCTGACTTTC,CASSLALAGAAGANVLTF
many,NA,TRBV7-2,TRBJ2-1,TGTGCCAGCAGCCTTAGGTACAATGAGCAGTTCTTC,CASSLRYNEQFF
few,NA,TRBV18,TRBJ1-5,TGTGCCAGCTCATTCGGGGAGACGAATAAGCCCCAGCATTTT,CASSFGETNKPQHF
NA,TRBD1,TRBV29-1,TRBJ1-2,TGCAGCGTTGAGGGGACAGGGGATTTTCTCTATGGCTACACCTTC,CSVEGTGDFLYGYTF
few,TRBD2,TRBV7-8,TRBJ2-3,TGTGCCAGCAGCTTTACTAGTTCCGGCGGGGGGGTTCTGAGCGCAGATACGCAGTATTTT,CASSFTSSGGGVLSADTQYF
few,TRBD1,TRBV7-9,TRBJ1-1,TGTGCCAGCAGCCTAGACAGGGGTTCTTTCTTT,CASSLDRGSFF
NA,TRBD1,TRBV19,TRBJ1-1,TGTGCCAGTAGTTTTAACAGGGGAAGAAGAAACACTGAAGCTTTCTTT,CASSFNRGRRNTEAFF
NA,NA,TRBV20-1,TRBJ2-7,TGCAGTGTCTCGCAGGGGTTTCTCGGGGACGAGCAGGACTTC,CSVSQGFLGDEQDF
few,NA,TRBV5-1,TRBJ2-5,TGCGCCAGCAGCTCTCTACAGGGAGGCCGGGAGACCCAGTACTTC,CASSSLQGGRETQYF
few,NA,TRBV7-9,TRBJ1-3,TGTGCCAGCAGCTTAGAAATGACAAACACCATATATTTT,CASSLEMTNTIYF
NA,NA,TRBV7-9,TRBJ2-3,TGTGCCAGCAGCTTCGTCCTGAACACAGATACGCAGTATTTT,CASSFVLNTDTQYF
NA,TRBD2,TRBV6-5,TRBJ2-1,TGTGCCAGCAGTTACTCCGGCCGGGGGGGCCACAATGAGCAGTTCTTC,CASSYSGRGGHNEQFF
few,TRBD1,TRBV20-1,TRBJ2-4,TGCAGTGCTCAAGACGGGACAGGGAAAAACATTCAGTACTTC,CSAQDGTGKNIQYF
many,NA,TRBV10-3,TRBJ1-1,TGTGCCATTACCAAGCAAGGGCAGGGTGGGACTGAAGCTTTCTTT,CAITKQGQGGTEAFF
few,NA,TRBV6-5,TRBJ1-2,TGTGCCAGCAGTTACTCATCGGGGGCCTATGGCTACACCTTC,CASSYSSGAYGYTF
few,NA,TRBV7-9,TRBJ2-2,NA,CASSFGSGTGELFF
few,NA,TRBV4-3,TRBJ1-1,TGCGCCAGCAGCCAAGATCTAAGGGGGAACACTGAAGCTTTCTTT,CASSQDLRGNTEAFF
NA,TRBD1,TRBV4-2,TRBJ2-1,TGTGCCAGCAGCCAAGGTGGTGGACAGGGGGTAGACAATGAGCAGTTCTTC,CASSQGGGQGVDNEQFF
NA,TRBD2,TRBV20-1,TRBJ2-7,TGCAGTGCTAGAGGACGGACTAGACCCTACGAGCAGTACTTC,CSARGRTRPYEQYF
few,TRBD1,TRBV19,TRBJ1-2,TGTGCCAGTAGATTCGTCGGGACAGCCTATGGCTACACCTTC,CASRFVGTAYGYTF
NA,NA,TRBV11-2,TRBJ2-2,TGTGCCAGCATTGAGACCGGGGAGCTGTTTTTT,CASIETGELFF
few,TRBD2,TRBV27,TRBJ2-2,TGTGCCAGCAGTTTAGGTAGAGGGACTAGCGTCGCCGGGGAGCTGTTTTTT,CASSLGRGTSVAGELFF
many,NA,TRBV20-1,TRBJ2-6,TGCAGTGCCAGCCGAACAGGTATCTCTGGGGCCAACGTCCTGACTTTC,CSASRTGISGANVLTF
few,TRBD2,TRBV28,TRBJ2-7,TGTGCCAGCAGTCCCGGGGGGGATCCCTACGAGCAGTACTTC,CASSPGGDPYEQYF
NA,NA,TRBV5-1,TRBJ1-1,TGCGCCAGCAGCTTGGTGTGGGGCACTGAAGCTTTCTTT,CASSLVWGTEAFF
few,TRBD2,TRBV7-2,TRBJ2-5,TGCGCCAGCAGCCCCCGGACCAGCGGGGGGGCGGAGACCCAGTACTTC,CASSPRTSGGAETQYF
NA,NA,TRBV20-1,TRBJ2-5,TGCAGTGCTAGTTCCCCCTTAGCACGGAAAGAGACCCAGTACTTC,CSASSPLARKETQYF
many,TRBD1,TRBV12-3/TRBV12-4,TRBJ2-1,TGTGCCAGCAGTGTCCCTCGGGACAGGTTCAATGAGCAGTTCTTC,CASSVPRDRFNEQFF
NA,NA,TRBV20-1,TRBJ1-2,TGCAGTGCTAGAGAAGGCTACACCTTC,CSAREGYTF
NA,NA,TRBV4-1,TRBJ1-1,TGCGCCAGCAGCCAAGATCCCATTGAAGCTGAAGCTTTCTTT,CASSQDPIEAEAFF
NA,NA,TRBV7-8,TRBJ1-1,TGTGCCAGCAGCTTAATCCGCCGACAGGAGAACACTGAAGCTTTCTTT,CASSLIRRQENTEAFF
once,TRBD1,TRBV5-1,TRBJ2-7,TGCGCCAGCAGCAAAGACAGGGGCGAGTCCTACGAGCAGTACTTC,CASSKDRGESYEQYF
few,TRBD2,TRBV7-8,TRBJ2-5,TGTGCCAGCAGCTCCCCCCCGGGAGGGGGGTGGGAGACCCAGTACTTC,CASSSPPGGGWETQYF